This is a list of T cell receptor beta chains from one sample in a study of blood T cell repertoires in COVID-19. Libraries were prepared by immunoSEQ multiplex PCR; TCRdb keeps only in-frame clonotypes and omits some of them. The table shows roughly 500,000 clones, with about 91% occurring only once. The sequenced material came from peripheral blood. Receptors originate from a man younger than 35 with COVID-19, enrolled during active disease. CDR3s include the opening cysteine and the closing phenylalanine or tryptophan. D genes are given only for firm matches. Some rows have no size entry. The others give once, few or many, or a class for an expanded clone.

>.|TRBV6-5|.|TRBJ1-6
CASRLSGDIVPLHF
TGTGCCAGCAGACTATCGGGAGACATAGTGCCCCTCCACTTT
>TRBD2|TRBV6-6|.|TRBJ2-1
CASSPSGVSSYNEQFF
TGTGCCAGCAGTCCTAGCGGGGTAAGCTCCTACAATGAGCAGTTCTTC
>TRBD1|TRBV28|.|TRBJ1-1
CASPGTGGAINTEAFF
TGTGCCAGCCCGGGGACAGGGGGCGCGATAAACACTGAAGCTTTCTTT
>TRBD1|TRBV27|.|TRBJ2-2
CASRDRGDTGELFF
TGTGCCAGCCGGGACAGGGGGGACACGGGGGAGCTGTTTTTT
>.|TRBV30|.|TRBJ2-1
CAWSVLVVEQFF
TGTGCCTGGAGTGTACTAGTGGTTGAGCAGTTCTTC
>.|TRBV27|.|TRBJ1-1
CASSLRGGFPTEAFF
TGTGCCAGCAGTTTACGGGGAGGGTTCCCCACTGAAGCTTTCTTT
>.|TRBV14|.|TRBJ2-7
CASSLGYYRGGYEQYF
TGTGCCAGCAGCCTGGGATATTACAGGGGGGGCTACGAGCAGTACTTC
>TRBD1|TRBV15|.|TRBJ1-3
CATSRDTGEGNTIYF
TGTGCCACCAGCAGAGATACAGGGGAAGGAAACACCATATATTTT
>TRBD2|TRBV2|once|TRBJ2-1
CASSELAAEFF
TGTGCCAGCAGTGAACTAGCGGCCGAGTTCTTC
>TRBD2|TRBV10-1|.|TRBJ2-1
CASGGGTSGSDEQFF
TGCGCCAGCGGGGGGGGGACTAGCGGGAGCGATGAGCAGTTCTTC
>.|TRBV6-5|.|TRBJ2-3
CASSYSSGSSRITQYF
TGTGCCAGCAGTTACTCTAGTGGGAGTTCCCGGATAACGCAGTATTTT
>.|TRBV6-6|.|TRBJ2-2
CASSPTRAGELFF
TGTGCCAGCAGCCCCACTAGGGCCGGGGAGCTGTTTTTT
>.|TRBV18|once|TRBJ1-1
CASSPDINTEAFF
TGTGCCAGCTCACCTGACATTAACACTGAAGCTTTCTTT
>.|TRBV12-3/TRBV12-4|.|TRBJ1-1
CASTLGGVTEAFF
TGTGCCAGCACCCTTGGCGGGGTTACTGAAGCTTTCTTT
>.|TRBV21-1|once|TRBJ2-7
CASSDGGGGYEQYF
TGTGCCAGCAGCGATGGGGGAGGGGGCTACGAGCAGTACTTC
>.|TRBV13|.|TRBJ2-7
CASSFARRSYEQYF
TGTGCCAGCAGCTTCGCGCGGCGGTCCTACGAGCAGTACTTC
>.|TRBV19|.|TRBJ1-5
CASSAKQGFGNQPQHF
TGTGCCAGTAGTGCGAAACAGGGCTTTGGCAATCAGCCCCAGCATTTT
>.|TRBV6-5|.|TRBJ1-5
CASNMTPLGGQPQHF
TGTGCCAGTAATATGACGCCTTTAGGGGGTCAGCCCCAGCATTTT
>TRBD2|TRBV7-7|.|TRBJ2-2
CASSLEVTSGRDTGELFF
TGTGCTAGCAGCTTAGAAGTGACTAGCGGGAGAGACACCGGGGAGCTGTTTTTT
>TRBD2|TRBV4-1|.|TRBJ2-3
CASSRTSGGRDTQYF
TGCGCCAGCAGCCGAACTAGCGGGGGGAGAGATACGCAGTATTTT
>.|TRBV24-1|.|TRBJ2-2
CATSDSQVTGELFF
TGTGCCACCAGTGATTCACAGGTGACCGGGGAGCTGTTTTTT
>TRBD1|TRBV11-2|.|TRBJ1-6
CASSLAGPGQKTF
TGTGCCAGCAGCTTGGCTGGCCCGGGACAGAAAACTTTT
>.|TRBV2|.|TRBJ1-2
CASILSDYGYTF
TGTGCCAGCATTCTCTCGGACTATGGCTACACCTTC
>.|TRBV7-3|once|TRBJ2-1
CASSIGWGTYNEQFF
TGTGCCAGCAGCATCGGGTGGGGCACTTACAATGAGCAGTTCTTC
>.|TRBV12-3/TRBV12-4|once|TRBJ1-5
CASSYSGNQPQHF
TGTGCCAGCAGTTACTCAGGGAATCAGCCCCAGCATTTT
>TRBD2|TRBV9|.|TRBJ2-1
CASSPLAGVVREQFF
TGTGCCAGCAGCCCTCTAGCGGGAGTTGTCCGTGAGCAGTTCTTC
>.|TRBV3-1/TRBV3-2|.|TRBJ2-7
CASSQVAGPLYEQYF
TGTGCCAGCAGCCAAGTAGCAGGGCCCCTCTACGAGCAGTACTTC
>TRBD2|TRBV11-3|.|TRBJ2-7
CASSPSLTLAGGPGEQYF
TGTGCCAGCAGCCCATCCCTGACCCTAGCGGGAGGCCCCGGGGAGCAGTACTTC